Shown below are 24 T cell receptor beta chains from a single sample sequenced in a study. TCRdb reprocessed the 5' RACE reads with MiXCR, giving one entry per CDR3 protein. The sample contains under 9,500 distinct CDR3 sequences, under 50% of which appear only once. Treg sorting used a CD4+CD25+CD127-/low gate. The sequenced material came from Tregs sorted from a lymph node. The receptor set was obtained from a female donor with breast cancer.

Concerning this clonotype itself: As the CDR3 is not closed by the conserved phenylalanine or tryptophan, this likely results from a read error. The V call is TRBV29-1, the J call TRBJ1-1, with no clear D. This CDR3 has 13 residues. Germline lookup yields CDR1 SQVTM and CDR2 ANQGSEA. The V end was cut by 0 bases, the J end by 4 bases, with 9 bases between. CDR3 in DNA: TGCAGCGTTGAAGATTTGGTTTCCACTGAAGCTTTCTCT. It is translated as CSVEDLVSTEAFS.

This clonotype was seen only a few times. The V call is TRBV4-1, the J call TRBJ1-6; 7 bases are shared with TRBD1. J was trimmed by 9 bases and V by 3 bases; bases with no gene match: 8. The CDR3 extends over 15 amino acids. Germline CDR1 and CDR2: MGHRA and YSYEKL. CDR3 nucleotides: TGCGCCAGCAGCCAGGAGGGACAGCGTGGTTCACCCCTCCACTTT. It encodes CASSQEGQRGSPLHF.

This chain links TRBV20-1 with TRBJ2-7; TRBD1 aligns across 8 bases. Germline V gene lookup returns CDR1 DFQATT and CDR2 SNEGSKA (reference sequence). J gave up 4 bases and V 3 bases, and 14 bases lay outside the gene matches. CDR3 length: 16 amino acids. In DNA, the CDR3 is TGCAGTGCTAGCGATAGGTCCAGGGGGCTGGGGTACGAGCAGTACTTC. It yields the protein CSASDRSRGLGYEQYF.

This chain uses TRBV29-1 with TRBJ2-2; 7 nucleotides align to TRBD1. The trim removed 7 bases at V and 6 bases at J, leaving 8 bases unmatched. Germline V gene sequence: CDR1 SQVTM, CDR2 ANQGSEA. This CDR3 has 13 residues. The CDR3 nucleotides are TGCAGCGCCCCAGAGGGGGCCGCCGGGGAGCTGTTTTTT. Protein sequence: CSAPEGAAGELFF.

This chain connects TRBV27 to TRBJ2-7, with 7 bases lining up with TRBD1. Germline V gene sequence: CDR1 MNHEY, CDR2 SMNVEV (reference sequence). This CDR3 spans 14 amino acids. The V gene end was trimmed by 6 bases and the J gene end by 3 bases; junction bases not matched to a gene: 8. CDR3 bases: TGTGCCAGCAGCCCGGGACAGACAAACTACGAGCAGTACTTC. Its translation: CASSPGQTNYEQYF.

This clonotype has just a few counts. The chain recombines TRBV6-5 with TRBJ2-7; D may be TRBD1 (6 bases). The ends were cut back, 0 bases at V and 5 bases at J, with 11 bases in the middle. Germline V gene sequence: CDR1 MNHEY, CDR2 SVGAGI. This CDR3 is built from 14 residues. In DNA form, the CDR3 reads TGTGCCAGCAGTTACTCAAGGGGGAGCAACGAGCAGTACTTC. This translates into CASSYSRGSNEQYF.

This clonotype was counted between two and nine times. The chain is built from TRBV5-1 and TRBJ2-1, with D perhaps matching TRBD1 or TRBD2 (5 bases each). This CDR3 comprises 15 residues. Germline CDR1 SGHRS, CDR2 YFSETQ. The ends were cut back, 0 bases at V and 0 bases at J, with 7 bases in the middle. DNA of the CDR3: TGCGCCAGCAGCTTGGAGGGGAGCTCCTACAATGAGCAGTTCTTC. Translation: CASSLEGSSYNEQFF.

This chain links TRBV6-4 with TRBJ2-3; D is unresolved. Trimming took 0 bases from V and 1 from J, leaving 8 bases between them. CDR3 size: 15 residues. Germline V gene data show CDR1 as MRHNA and CDR2 as SNTAGT. DNA of the CDR3: TGTGCCAGCAGTGACTCGTCCGGTCGCACAGATACGCAGTATTTT. It is translated as CASSDSSGRTDTQYF.

The sample holds a few counts of this clonotype. The genes are TRBV7-8 and TRBJ2-7; no reliable D call. The CDR3 is made up of 15 amino acids. Germline loops: CDR1 SGHVS, CDR2 FQNEAQ. With 5 bases removed from V and 0 bases from J, the gap between germline ends came to 14 bases. The CDR3 is CASSPRVAPSYEQYF. CDR3 DNA sequence: TGTGCCAGCAGCCCCCGGGTGGCCCCCTCCTACGAGCAGTACTTC.

V usage is TRBV4-2 and J usage is TRBJ2-2; D is possibly TRBD1 (7 bases). V dropped 0 bases and J dropped 7 bases, with 15 bases sitting between them. There are 16 residues in the CDR3. CDR1 and CDR2 (germline): LGHNA, YNFKEQ. The CDR3 region is CASSQDVPGGHGELFF. The DNA of the CDR3 is TGTGCCAGCAGCCAAGATGTACCAGGGGGGCACGGGGAGCTGTTTTTT.

The J gene is TRBJ2-7, the V gene TRBV27; 8 nucleotides match TRBD1. CDR3 length: 13 residues. The germline CDR1 and CDR2 sequences are MNHEY and SMNVEV (reference sequence). The V and J ends lost 3 bases and 4 bases, in that order; junction bases with no gene match: 2. The CDR3 sequence: CASSFTGGYEQYF. The CDR3 DNA reads as TGTGCCAGCAGTTTTACAGGGGGTTACGAGCAGTACTTC.

The V gene is TRBV4-1, the J gene TRBJ2-5, with D perhaps TRBD2 (5 bases). CDR1 and CDR2 from the germline V gene are MGHRA and YSYEKL. The CDR3 is 15 amino acids. V was cut by 4 bases and J by 5 bases, with 17 bases left in between. DNA for the CDR3: TGCGCCAGCAGCCGTTACGCGGGTCCAACGGAGACCCAGTACTTC. This sequence encodes CASSRYAGPTETQYF.

This clonotype showed up just a few times. The rearrangement links TRBV5-1 to TRBJ2-7; D may be TRBD1 (6 bases). The CDR3 consists of 14 residues. V shed 6 bases and J shed 0 bases, with 13 bases lying between them. Germline V CDR1 and CDR2: SGHRS, YFSETQ. CDR3 sequence reads: CASNKDRSSYEQYF. The DNA for the CDR3 is TGCGCCAGCAACAAGGACAGAAGCTCCTACGAGCAGTACTTC.

J is TRBJ1-2 and V is TRBV9; 8 bases match TRBD1. After removal of 0 bases from V and 10 bases from J, the junction contained 5 bases not matched to a gene. The CDR3 has 13 amino acids. CDR1 is SGDLS and CDR2 is YYNGEE in the germline V gene. CDR3 sequence reads: CASSVGQGSDYTF. The CDR3 DNA reads TGTGCCAGCAGCGTAGGACAGGGGTCTGACTACACCTTC.

Note on this clonotype: The junction shows a germline mismatch at one end, possibly a read error. The rearrangement uses TRBV12-3 or TRBV12-4 and TRBJ1-1, with 7 bases fitting TRBD1. CDR3 length: 13 residues. CDR3 in DNA: TGTGCCAGCAGACCAGGGGGGGGGACTGGAGCTTTCTTT. It is translated as CASRPGGGTGAFF.

This clonotype has more than one count but fewer than ten. This sequence joins TRBV20-1 and TRBJ2-7; D may be TRBD1 (5 bases). This CDR3 comprises 14 residues. Germline values: CDR1 DFQATT, CDR2 SNEGSKA (reference sequence). Trimming stripped 6 bases from V and 2 bases from J, with 17 bases between. CDR3 coding DNA: TGCAGTGCCCCCAGCCAGGGAAATACCTACGAGCAGTACTTC. This encodes CSAPSQGNTYEQYF.

CDR3 amino acids: CASSEIRPAGNEKLFF. The CDR3 nucleotides are TGTGCCAGCAGTGAAATCCGTCCGGCCGGAAATGAAAAACTGTTTTTT. The V gene is TRBV6-5, the J gene TRBJ1-4; D not certain. CDR1 and CDR2 (germline): MNHEY, SVGAGI. The CDR3 consists of 16 residues. V lost 5 bases to trimming and J lost 5 bases, with 18 bases between them.

The chain carries TRBV15 and TRBJ1-3; D gene ambiguous. Germline CDR1 reads LNHNV; CDR2 reads YYDKDF (reference sequence). Between the trimmed V and J ends, which lost 3 bases and 1 base, there was a span of 7 bases. The CDR3 is 14 amino acids. The CDR3, as DNA: TGTGCCACCAGCAGGGACCAATCTGGAAACACCATATATTTT. It translates to CATSRDQSGNTIYF.

The chain uses TRBV12-3 or TRBV12-4 and TRBJ1-5, with D unclear. This CDR3 contains 12 residues. V was pared by 3 bases and J by 8 bases, with 8 bases between. CDR3 in DNA: TGTGCCAGCAGTTTCGGGAGTAAGCCCCAGCATTTT. This encodes CASSFGSKPQHF.

Worth noting for this clonotype: The germline gene is not matched at one end of the junction; a read error may be the cause. V is TRBV4-1 and J is TRBJ2-1; perhaps TRBD2 as D (6 bases). The germline V gene has CDR1 MGHRA and CDR2 YSYEKL. The CDR3 length is 18 residues. The CDR3 region has the DNA TGTGCCAGCAGCCAAGAGTCGGAACGGGAGAGTCCCTACAATGAGCAGTTCTTC. Protein: CASSQESERESPYNEQFF.

The chain carries TRBV6-1 and TRBJ2-2, with D perhaps matching TRBD1 (6 bases). The CDR3 has 16 amino acids. V was cut by 2 bases and J by 5 bases, with 15 bases left in between. Germline CDR1 is MNHNS and CDR2 is SASEGT. The CDR3 coding sequence is TGTGCCAGCAGTGAAACCAGGGGTAGGGGGACCGGGGAGCTGTTTTTT. Protein sequence: CASSETRGRGTGELFF.

DNA for the CDR3: TGTGCCAGCAGTTTAGGAAGAACAGATACGCAGTATTTT. It is translated as CASSLGRTDTQYF. This chain links TRBV27 with TRBJ2-3; D unclear. The germline V and J ends were trimmed by 2 bases and 3 bases, with 6 bases remaining between them. The germline CDR1 and CDR2 sequences are MNHEY and SMNVEV (reference sequence). The length of the CDR3 is 13 residues.

This chain's CDR3 is CASSAQGGHGGYTF. The CDR3 bases are TGTGCCAGCAGCGCCCAAGGAGGTCACGGTGGCTACACCTTC. The rearrangement uses TRBV9 and TRBJ1-2; D uncertain. The germline V gene encodes CDR1 SGDLS and CDR2 YYNGEE. V lost 3 bases and J lost 7, with 16 bases in between. CDR3 length: 14 amino acids.

The rearrangement links TRBV7-2 to TRBJ2-5; D uncertain. V lost 6 bases and J 5 bases, leaving 16 bases between the germline ends. CDR3 size: 14 residues. CDR1 and CDR2 from the germline V gene are SGHTA and FQGNSA. The CDR3 protein is CASRHLDEEETQYF. The CDR3 DNA is TGTGCCAGCAGGCATCTCGACGAGGAGGAGACCCAGTACTTC. The complete variable domain, with remaining parts taken from reference TRBV7-2 and TRBJ2-5, reads GAGVSQSPSNKVTEKGKDVELRCDPISGHTALYWYRQSLGQGLEFLIYFQGNSAPDKSGLPSDRFSAERTGGSVSTLTIQRTQQEDSAVYLCASRHLDEEETQYFGPGTRLLVL.